One sample yielded the 27 T cell receptor beta chains listed below, sequenced in a study of cytomegalovirus exposure and HLA in healthy donors. 60 Vbeta and 13 Jbeta primers were used in PCR. Repertoires were generated with immunoSEQ multiplex PCR, while TCRdb's copy carries only in-frame clones and drops some. The top ten hold roughly 4% of the sample, which has approximately 140,000 clones, about four fifths seen once. Material for sequencing was PBMCs. These TCRs come from a woman aged 40 to 55 in good health and CMV-seronegative.

This clone was detected once. The chain recombines TRBV7-2 with TRBJ2-2; TRBD2 aligns across 7 bases. The CDR3 extends over 15 amino acids. Germline CDR1 and CDR2: SGHTA and FQGNSA. With V trimmed by 3 bases and J by 7 bases, 8 bases remained unmatched. Here the CDR3 DNA reads TGTGCCAGCAGCTTCCGCGGGAGAAATGGCGGGGAGCTGTTTTTT. It translates to CASSFRGRNGGELFF.

This chain connects TRBV7-8 to TRBJ2-2, with D perhaps matching TRBD2 (6 bases). This CDR3 is 15 amino acids long. Per the germline V gene, CDR1 is SGHVS and CDR2 is FQNEAQ. V was trimmed by 5 bases and J by 4 bases, leaving 14 bases between them. Written as DNA, the CDR3 is TGTGCCAGCAGCCACCGGGAGATAGGCACCGGGGAGCTGTTTTTT. Amino acids: CASSHREIGTGELFF.

This chain uses TRBV7-2 with TRBJ1-6, with a weak D call TRBD1 (6 bases). Germline CDR1 reads SGHTA; CDR2 reads FQGNSA. Trimming took off 2 bases at V and 7 bases at J, with 15 bases between the two ends. The length of the CDR3 is 16 residues. CDR3 bases: TGTGCCAGCAGCTTAAGGGGGGGCTCGGGGAATTCACCCCTCCACTTT. Encoded protein: CASSLRGGSGNSPLHF. The entire variable domain, with the rest obtained from reference TRBV7-2 and TRBJ1-6, is as follows: GAGVSQSPSNKVTEKGKDVELRCDPISGHTALYWYRQSLGQGLEFLIYFQGNSAPDKSGLPSDRFSAERTGGSVSTLTIQRTQQEDSAVYLCASSLRGGSGNSPLHFGNGTRLTVT.

The chain uses TRBV7-6 and TRBJ2-5, with 12 bases that match TRBD2. CDR1 is SGHVS, CDR2 FNYEAQ, per germline. The CDR3 spans 15 residues. V was pared by 5 bases and J by 4 bases, with 5 bases of the junction left unmatched. The CDR3 coding sequence is TGTGCCAGCAGCAAACTAGCGGGAGGCGGAGAGACCCAGTACTTC. Protein: CASSKLAGGGETQYF. Full variable domain (remainder filled in from reference TRBV7-6 and TRBJ2-5): GAGVSQSPRYKVTKRGQDVALRCDPISGHVSLYWYRQALGQGPEFLTYFNYEAQQDKSGLPNDRFSAERPEGSISTLTIQRTEQRDSAMYRCASSKLAGGGETQYFGPGTRLLVL.

V and J are TRBV9 and TRBJ2-2, with D perhaps matching TRBD1 (6 bases). CDR3 length equals 13 residues. Germline V lookup: CDR1 SGDLS, CDR2 YYNGEE. Between the trimmed V and J ends, which lost 2 bases and 6 bases, there was a span of 8 bases. The CDR3 coding sequence is TGTGCCAGCAGCGTCAGGGGTGCCGGGGAGCTGTTTTTT. This translates into CASSVRGAGELFF.

This clone was counted a single time. The rearrangement joins TRBV5-1 to TRBJ2-7; 10 bases are shared with TRBD2. Per germline, CDR1 SGHRS and CDR2 YFSETQ. The CDR3 length is 15 residues. Trimming took 4 bases from V and 7 from J; bases not matched to a gene: 11. In nucleotides, the CDR3 is TGCGCCAGCAGCCGACTAGCGGGTGAGGGCCGGGAGCAGTACTTC. This codes for CASSRLAGEGREQYF.

The chain carries TRBV7-9 and TRBJ1-3; D may be TRBD1 (6 bases). Trimming removed 5 bases at V and 2 bases at J, with 13 bases between. Germline loops: CDR1 SEHNR, CDR2 FQNEAQ (reference sequence). CDR3 size: 15 residues. This chain's CDR3 is CASSKQGNTGNTIYF. In DNA, the CDR3 is TGTGCCAGCAGCAAACAGGGAAACACTGGAAACACCATATATTTT.

In its sample, this clone was seen once. The rearrangement joins TRBV2 to TRBJ1-5, with D possibly matching TRBD1 (5 bases). CDR1 and CDR2 from the germline V gene are SNHLY and FYNNEI. CDR3 length: 18 residues. Trimming removed 11 bases from V and 1 base from J, with 27 bases in between. The CDR3 reads CASQGAGQSSRSNQPQHF. Here the CDR3 DNA reads TGTGCCTCACAAGGGGCCGGGCAGAGTTCGCGGAGCAATCAGCCCCAGCATTTT.

The J gene is TRBJ1-2, the V gene TRBV4-1; no definite D call. This CDR3 is 15 amino acids long. Germline loops: CDR1 MGHRA, CDR2 YSYEKL. The ends were cut back, 0 bases at V and 8 bases at J, with 16 bases in the middle. CDR3 sequence (DNA): TGCGCCAGCAGCCAAGATAGCGGCAGCCCACGGGGCTACACCTTC. Amino acid sequence: CASSQDSGSPRGYTF.

J is TRBJ1-5 and V is TRBV6-1, with D unresolved. Per the germline V gene, CDR1 is MNHNS and CDR2 is SASEGT. Deletions cut 8 bases from V and 6 bases from J, with 14 bases between. The CDR3 consists of 13 residues. This CDR3 is CASLISLGQPQHF. CDR3 nucleotides: TGTGCCAGCCTAATATCACTCGGTCAGCCCCAGCATTTT.

This clone was observed once. The chain uses TRBV7-2 and TRBJ2-5, with D maybe TRBD2 (6 bases). Germline V gives CDR1 SGHTA, CDR2 FQGNSA. The V end was cut by 5 bases, the J end by 3 bases, with 13 bases between. CDR3 size: 14 residues. The CDR3 DNA sequence: TGTGCCAGCAGCGCGGGACTGTTTAAAGAGACCCAGTACTTC. Translation gives CASSAGLFKETQYF.

The chain is built from TRBV28 and TRBJ2-3, with 9 bases aligning to TRBD1. Trimming at V came to 3 bases and at J to 4 bases, leaving 2 bases not matched to a gene. The CDR3 runs to 14 residues. Per the germline V gene, CDR1 is MDHEN and CDR2 is SYDVKM. Here the CDR3 DNA reads TGTGCCAGCAGTTTTAGACAGGGGGCAGATACGCAGTATTTT. Its translation: CASSFRQGADTQYF.

This chain links TRBV27 with TRBJ2-3, with a tentative D call TRBD2 (5 bases). Germline values: CDR1 MNHEY, CDR2 SMNVEV (reference sequence). The CDR3 is 14 residues long. Trimming took off 5 bases at V and 6 bases at J, with 15 bases between the two ends. CDR3 sequence reads: CASSPQLGLDTQYF. In DNA, the CDR3 is TGTGCCAGCAGTCCCCAGTTAGGACTGGATACGCAGTATTTT.

This clone appeared once. V usage is TRBV6-5 and J usage is TRBJ2-6, with D possibly TRBD2 on 6 matching bases. This CDR3 is 14 amino acids long. Germline V gene lookup returns CDR1 MNHEY and CDR2 SVGAGI. V lost 10 bases and J 3 bases, leaving 13 bases between the germline ends. The CDR3 DNA follows: TGTGCCACCGCAAGGGAGGTTGGGGCCAACGTCCTGACTTTC. It translates to CATAREVGANVLTF.

This sequence joins TRBV5-1 and TRBJ2-1; D is ambiguous. Trimming took off 4 bases at V and 5 bases at J, with 16 bases between the two ends. CDR1 and CDR2 (germline): SGHRS, YFSETQ. CDR3 size: 15 residues. CDR3 sequence reads: CASSRRSSPNNEQFF. CDR3 DNA: TGCGCCAGCAGCCGGCGGAGCAGCCCGAACAATGAGCAGTTCTTC. Drawing the rest from reference TRBV5-1 and TRBJ2-1, the complete variable domain is KAGVTQTPRYLIKTRGQQVTLSCSPISGHRSVSWYQQTPGQGLQFLFEYFSETQRNKGNFPGRFSGRQFSNSRSEMNVSTLELGDSALYLCASSRRSSPNNEQFFGPGTRLTVL.

The chain recombines TRBV29-1 with TRBJ2-7; TRBD2 is a possible D gene (7 bases). Germline assignment: CDR1 SQVTM and CDR2 ANQGSEA. Trimming removed 7 bases at V and 7 bases at J, with 20 bases between. The CDR3 is 13 residues long. For the CDR3, the DNA is TGCAGCGCCGAGGGGGGGCCGGGGAGGGAGCAGTACTTC. Its protein product is CSAEGGPGREQYF.

The genes are TRBV19 and TRBJ1-1; D is unresolved. The CDR3 runs 12 residues. The germline V gene has CDR1 LNHDA and CDR2 SQIVND (reference sequence). V lost 5 bases to trimming and J lost 5 bases, with 9 bases between them. CDR3 protein: CASSLRGTEAFF. In DNA form, the CDR3 reads TGTGCCAGTAGTCTCAGAGGGACTGAAGCTTTCTTT.

The CDR3 bases are TGCGCCAGCAGCCAAGAAGGCTCAGCGGGGGGGCCATACGAGCAGTACTTC. This codes for CASSQEGSAGGPYEQYF. V and J are TRBV4-3 and TRBJ2-7, with 10 positions matching TRBD2. The germline CDR1 and CDR2 sequences are LGHNA and YSLEER. The junction had 9 bases not matched to a gene; V was cut back by 0 bases and J by 4 bases. The CDR3 is 17 amino acids.

This clone came up once. The chain joins TRBV4-3 to TRBJ2-1, with TRBD2 identical over 12 bases. From germline, CDR1 is LGHNA and CDR2 YSLEER. Germline trimming cut 5 bases from V and 4 bases from J; bases unmatched to any gene: 6. The CDR3 covers 16 residues. The CDR3, as DNA: TGCGCCAGCAGCAGGCGGACTAGCGGGGTTTACAATGAGCAGTTCTTC. Its translation is CASSRRTSGVYNEQFF.

This chain uses TRBV4-3 with TRBJ1-2; unclear D gene. This CDR3 region has 13 residues. CDR1 and CDR2 from the germline V gene are LGHNA and YSLEER. V shed 2 bases and J shed 8 bases, with 12 bases lying between them. The CDR3 is CASSQPRGEGYTF. The CDR3 DNA reads as TGCGCCAGCAGCCAACCGAGAGGCGAGGGCTACACCTTC.

Note on this clone: One junction end does not reproduce the germline sequence, and a read error may be involved. The V gene is TRBV27, the J gene TRBJ1-5; D not certain. The CDR3 is 16 amino acids. The V gene's germline CDR1 is MNHEY and CDR2 SMNVEV (reference sequence). CDR3 residues: CARSPGLYAYNQPQHF. CDR3 nucleotides: TGTGCCCGCAGTCCCGGACTCTACGCGTACAATCAGCCCCAGCATTTT.

The chain carries TRBV6-1 and TRBJ2-7, with 9 nucleotides matching TRBD1. J lost 4 bases, V lost 8 bases, and 9 bases had no gene match. The CDR3 sequence is 14 residues long. Germline CDR1 reads MNHNS; CDR2 reads SASEGT. This chain's CDR3 is CASAPGDRVYEQYF. The CDR3 DNA sequence: TGTGCCAGCGCCCCGGGGGACAGGGTTTACGAGCAGTACTTC.

In its sample, this clone was seen once. The rearrangement uses TRBV27 and TRBJ2-7; no firm D call. CDR1 and CDR2 (germline): MNHEY, SMNVEV (reference sequence). V was clipped by 4 bases and J by 1 base, with 8 bases between them. This CDR3 is built from 13 residues. DNA for the CDR3: TGTGCCAGCAGTTCGGCAGGATCCTACGAGCAGTACTTC. It is translated as CASSSAGSYEQYF.

This sequence joins TRBV11-3 and TRBJ2-5; 8 bases line up with TRBD1. The CDR3 is made up of 13 amino acids. The germline CDR1 and CDR2 sequences are SGHNT and YENEEA. The V segment lost 11 bases and the J segment 4 bases; nucleotides outside the gene matches: 9. The CDR3 reads CARDRPERETQYF. The CDR3 DNA reads TGTGCCCGGGACAGGCCAGAGAGAGAGACCCAGTACTTC.

This chain connects TRBV6-1 to TRBJ2-1; D unclear. CDR1 MNHNS and CDR2 SASEGT come from the germline V gene. The CDR3 is 13 amino acids. Trimming removed 7 bases at V and 9 bases at J, with 16 bases between. The CDR3 bases are TGTGCCAGCATGGCGAGTCGAGGTCGTGAGCAGTTCTTC. Translating it yields CASMASRGREQFF.

The rearrangement joins TRBV2 to TRBJ1-4, with a tentative D call TRBD1 (6 bases). The germline gives CDR1 SNHLY, CDR2 FYNNEI. CDR3 size: 15 residues. V lost 7 bases and J lost 8, with 20 bases in between. The CDR3 nucleotides are TGTGCCAGCACCCCTGGGGGGGGCGGTTGGGAAAAACTGTTTTTT. Amino acids: CASTPGGGGWEKLFF. Complete variable domain (other parts from reference TRBV2 and TRBJ1-4): EPEVTQTPSHQVTQMGQEVILRCVPISNHLYFYWYRQILGQKVEFLVSFYNNEISEKSEIFDDQFSVERPDGSNFTLKIRSTKLEDSAMYFCASTPGGGGWEKLFFGSGTQLSVL.

The chain employs TRBV9 and TRBJ2-5, with 10 positions matching TRBD2. The germline CDR1 and CDR2 sequences are SGDLS and YYNGEE. CDR3 size: 15 residues. Trimming at V came to 4 bases and at J to 3 bases, leaving 6 bases not matched to a gene. The CDR3 loop is CASSTSGGGKETQYF. Written as DNA, the CDR3 is TGTGCCAGCAGCACGAGCGGGGGGGGTAAAGAGACCCAGTACTTC.